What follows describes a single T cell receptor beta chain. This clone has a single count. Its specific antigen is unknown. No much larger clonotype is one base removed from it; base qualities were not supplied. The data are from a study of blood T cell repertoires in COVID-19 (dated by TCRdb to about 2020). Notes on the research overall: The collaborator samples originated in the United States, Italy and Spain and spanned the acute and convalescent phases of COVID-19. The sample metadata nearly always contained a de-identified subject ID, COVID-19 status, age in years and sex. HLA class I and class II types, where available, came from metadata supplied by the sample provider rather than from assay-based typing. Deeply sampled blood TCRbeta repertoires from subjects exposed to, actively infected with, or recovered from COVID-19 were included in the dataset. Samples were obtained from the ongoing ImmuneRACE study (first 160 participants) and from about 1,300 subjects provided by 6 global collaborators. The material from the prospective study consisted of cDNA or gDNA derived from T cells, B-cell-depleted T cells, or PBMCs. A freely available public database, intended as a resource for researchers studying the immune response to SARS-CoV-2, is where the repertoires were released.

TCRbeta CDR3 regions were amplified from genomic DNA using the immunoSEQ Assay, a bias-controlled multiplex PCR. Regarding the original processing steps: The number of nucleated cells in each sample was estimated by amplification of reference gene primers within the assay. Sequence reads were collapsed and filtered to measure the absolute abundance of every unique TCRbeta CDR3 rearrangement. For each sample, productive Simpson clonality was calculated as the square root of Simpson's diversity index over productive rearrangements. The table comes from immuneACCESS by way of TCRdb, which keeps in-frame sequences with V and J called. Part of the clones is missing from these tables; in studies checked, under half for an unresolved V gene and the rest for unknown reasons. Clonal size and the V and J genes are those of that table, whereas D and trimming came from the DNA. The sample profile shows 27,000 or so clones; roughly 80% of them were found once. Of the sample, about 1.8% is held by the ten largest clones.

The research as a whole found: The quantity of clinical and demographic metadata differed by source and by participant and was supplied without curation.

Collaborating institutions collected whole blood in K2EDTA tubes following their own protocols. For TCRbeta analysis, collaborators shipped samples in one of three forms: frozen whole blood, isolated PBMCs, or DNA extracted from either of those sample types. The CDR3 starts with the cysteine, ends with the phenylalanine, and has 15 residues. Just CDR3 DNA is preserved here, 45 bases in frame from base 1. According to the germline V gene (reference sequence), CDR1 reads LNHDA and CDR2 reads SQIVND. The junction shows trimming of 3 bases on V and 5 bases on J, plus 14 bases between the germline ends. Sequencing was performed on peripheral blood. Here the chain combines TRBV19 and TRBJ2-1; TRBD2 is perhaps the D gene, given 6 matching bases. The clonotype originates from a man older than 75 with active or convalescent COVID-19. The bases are TGTGCCAGTAGTATTGGTGAGTGGGGGGACAATGAGCAGTTCTTC. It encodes CASSIGEWGDNEQFF.